One and the same sample provided the 31 T cell receptor beta chains below, sequenced in a study of T cell repertoires in cytomegalovirus infection. These TCRs are of unknown antigen specificity. Via MiXCR, TCRdb re-called the reads, giving one row per CDR3 protein. The data contain about 52,000 distinct CDR3 sequences, about 18% of them singletons. Sequenced here: CD8+ T cells from cultured PBMCs, sampled from culture after CMV antigen stimulation. Source of these receptors: a human donor in good health (CMV status not recorded). Some clones in this sample may be carry-over from other donors' samples.

The chain joins TRBV4-3 to TRBJ1-5; D is undetermined. CDR3 length equals 11 residues. Germline CDR1 reads LGHNA; CDR2 reads YSLEER. The ends were cut back, 3 bases at V and 11 bases at J, with 8 bases in the middle. DNA of the CDR3: TGCGCCAGCAGCCAGGGAGGGACCCAGCATTTT. It yields the protein CASSQGGTQHF.

V usage is TRBV7-2 and J usage is TRBJ2-7, with D perhaps matching TRBD1 or TRBD2 (5 bases each). The CDR3 is 15 residues long. The germline V gene has CDR1 SGHTA and CDR2 FQGNSA. V gave up 3 bases and J gave up 2 bases, with 14 bases separating them. CDR3 loop: CASSLSGPMTYEQYF. In nucleotides, the CDR3 is TGTGCCAGCAGCTTGTCGGGGCCCATGACCTACGAGCAGTACTTC.

The V gene is TRBV4-1, the J gene TRBJ1-6, with 7 bases identical to TRBD1. This CDR3 is 16 amino acids long. Germline V gene lookup returns CDR1 MGHRA and CDR2 YSYEKL. The V segment lost 1 base and the J segment 6 bases; nucleotides outside the gene matches: 6. The CDR3 DNA reads TGCGCCAGCAGCCAAGGTCCGGACAGGCTTAATTCACCCCTCCACTTT. Amino acid sequence: CASSQGPDRLNSPLHF.

The CDR3 DNA reads TGTGCCAGCAGCCCGGGTTTAGCGGGGACTGAAGAGACCCAGTACTTC. Its translation is CASSPGLAGTEETQYF. V gene TRBV7-8 combines with J gene TRBJ2-5, with 8 bases fitting TRBD2. Germline trimming cut 5 bases from V and 3 bases from J; bases unmatched to any gene: 11. The CDR3 has 16 residues. The germline gives CDR1 SGHVS, CDR2 FQNEAQ. Using reference TRBV7-8 and TRBJ2-5 for the parts outside the CDR3, the full variable domain is GAGVSQSPRYKVAKRGQDVALRCDPISGHVSLFWYQQALGQGPEFLTYFQNEAQLDKSGLPSDRFFAERPEGSVSTLKIQRTQQEDSAVYLCASSPGLAGTEETQYFGPGTRLLVL.

This clonotype was seen a handful of times. The chain uses TRBV6-5 and TRBJ1-4; D is uncertain. In germline, CDR1 is MNHEY, CDR2 SVGAGI. Between the trimmed V and J ends, which lost 2 bases and 1 base, there was a span of 8 bases. This CDR3 is 15 amino acids long. Here the CDR3 DNA reads TGTGCCAGCAGTTACGAGCGGGGAACTAATGAAAAACTGTTTTTT. It is translated as CASSYERGTNEKLFF.

This clonotype was detected only a few times. J is TRBJ2-5 and V is TRBV9; 12 bases are shared with TRBD1. Germline V gene data show CDR1 as SGDLS and CDR2 as YYNGEE. The length of the CDR3 is 16 residues. V shed 0 bases, J shed 4 bases, and the junction held 4 bases outside the gene matches. The CDR3 nucleotides are TGTGCCAGCAGCGTAGAAGGGACAGGGGGCCGAGAGACCCAGTACTTC. It codes for CASSVEGTGGRETQYF.

This clonotype turned up a few times. V is TRBV6-6 and J is TRBJ1-1; D remains ambiguous. Deletions cut 6 bases from V and 1 base from J, with 12 bases between. Germline-derived CDR1 and CDR2 are MNHNY and SVGAGI (reference sequence). CDR3 length equals 14 residues. The CDR3 DNA reads TGTGCCAGCAGCCCCTTTAGGGCGAACACTGAAGCTTTCTTT. Protein product: CASSPFRANTEAFF.

This clonotype was seen more than once but under ten times. The rearrangement joins TRBV12-3 or TRBV12-4 to TRBJ2-1; D not certain. V was shortened by 6 bases and J by 2 bases, with 11 bases between the two germline ends. The length of the CDR3 is 14 residues. CDR3 sequence reads: CASSDMDPYNEQFF. CDR3 bases: TGTGCCAGCAGCGACATGGACCCCTACAATGAGCAGTTCTTC.

This chain joins TRBV5-6 and TRBJ2-2; D is unresolved. This CDR3 has 12 residues. With 2 bases removed from V and 8 bases from J, the gap between germline ends came to 7 bases. Germline CDR1 is SGHDT and CDR2 is YYEEEE. Here the CDR3 reads CASSFLGGELFF. CDR3 sequence (DNA): TGTGCCAGCAGCTTCTTGGGAGGGGAGCTGTTTTTT.

The chain couples TRBV7-8 to TRBJ2-7; 7 bases are shared with TRBD2. The ends lost 1 base at V and 0 bases at J; junction bases unmatched: 9. The CDR3 is 17 amino acids. Germline CDR1 SGHVS, CDR2 FQNEAQ. CDR3 protein: CASSLVMGGRSSYEQYF. CDR3 coding DNA: TGTGCCAGCAGCTTAGTGATGGGGGGGAGAAGCTCCTACGAGCAGTACTTC.

The chain is built from TRBV6-6 and TRBJ2-3, with TRBD1 matching over 7 bases. CDR3 size: 17 residues. The V gene's germline CDR1 is MNHNY and CDR2 SVGAGI (reference sequence). The V gene end was trimmed by 5 bases and the J gene end by 0 bases; junction bases not matched to a gene: 11. The CDR3 spells CASSPWTGRTSTDTQYF. The CDR3 coding sequence is TGTGCCAGCAGTCCCTGGACAGGCCGAACTAGCACAGATACGCAGTATTTT.

The CDR3: CASSAPQGAGGIEQFF. For the CDR3, the DNA is TGTGCCAGCAGTGCTCCCCAAGGGGCAGGGGGTATAGAGCAGTTCTTC. V and J are TRBV6-1 and TRBJ2-1, with 7 bases lining up with TRBD1. Per the germline V gene, CDR1 is MNHNS and CDR2 is SASEGT. The length of the CDR3 is 16 residues. V trimming: 4 bases; J trimming: 10 bases; junction bases outside the gene matches: 16.

This clonotype was picked up a small number of times. The gene calls are TRBV27 and TRBJ1-2, with D unresolved. The germline gives CDR1 MNHEY, CDR2 SMNVEV (reference sequence). Trimming removed 0 bases at V and 3 bases at J, with 14 bases between. The CDR3 covers 16 residues. The DNA of the CDR3 is TGTGCCAGCAGTTTATCATCGGGGTACGAGCACTATGGCTACACCTTC. It is translated as CASSLSSGYEHYGYTF.

This clonotype was counted between two and nine times. The J gene is TRBJ2-5, the V gene TRBV7-9; 7 bases map to TRBD2. Looked up from germline, CDR1 is SEHNR and CDR2 is FQNEAQ (reference sequence). CDR3 length equals 16 residues. The ends lost 5 bases at V and 5 bases at J; junction bases unmatched: 14. The CDR3 DNA follows: TGTGCCAGCAGCGCTAGCTCTGGACTAGACGGGGAGACCCAGTACTTC. Translation: CASSASSGLDGETQYF.

This clonotype has only a few counts. J is TRBJ2-7 and V is TRBV19; a weak D match, TRBD2 (6 bases). In germline, CDR1 is LNHDA, CDR2 SQIVND (reference sequence). The CDR3 contains 15 residues. The V gene lost 3 bases and the J gene lost 3 bases, with 15 bases spanning the gap. CDR3: CASSIRDFQIYEQYF. The CDR3 nucleotides read TGTGCCAGTAGTATCCGGGACTTCCAAATCTACGAGCAGTACTTC.

The table lists this clonotype with a few counts. J is TRBJ2-1 and V is TRBV5-1; D is perhaps TRBD1 (6 bases). V was shortened by 4 bases and J by 1 base, with 12 bases between the two germline ends. CDR1 is SGHRS, CDR2 YFSETQ, per germline. This CDR3 region has 15 residues. In nucleotides, the CDR3 is TGCGCCAGCAGCCTCCCGCAGGGGTCCTACAATGAGCAGTTCTTC. This translates into CASSLPQGSYNEQFF.

The chain joins TRBV6-2 or TRBV6-3 to TRBJ1-1; 7 bases are a match to TRBD1. J gave up 2 bases and V 6 bases, and 9 bases lay outside the gene matches. CDR1 and CDR2 from the germline V gene are MNHEY and SVGEGT. The CDR3 sequence is 15 residues long. The CDR3 region has the DNA TGTGCCAGCAGCCCCCGCGACAGGGTAAACACTGAAGCTTTCTTT. Translation: CASSPRDRVNTEAFF.

This clonotype was picked up a small number of times. The chain uses TRBV29-1 and TRBJ2-1; the D is unclear. The CDR3 loop spans 17 amino acids. Germline CDR1 and CDR2: SQVTM and ANQGSEA. Trimming left V 1 base short and J 0 bases short, with 16 bases between. The CDR3 DNA follows: TGCAGCGTTGAAGGGCAGGAAGGAATAAGCTCCTACAATGAGCAGTTCTTC. Amino acids: CSVEGQEGISSYNEQFF.

The table lists this clonotype with a few counts. The gene calls are TRBV7-2 and TRBJ2-3; TRBD1 aligns across 11 bases. This CDR3 has 15 residues. Germline CDR1 SGHTA, CDR2 FQGNSA. The V and J ends lost 4 bases and 5 bases, in that order; junction bases with no gene match: 5. CDR3 sequence (DNA): TGTGCCAGCAGCTCGGGACAGGGGGTTTTAGATACGCAGTATTTT. Translating it yields CASSSGQGVLDTQYF. The whole variable domain, filled in from reference TRBV7-2 and TRBJ2-3, reads GAGVSQSPSNKVTEKGKDVELRCDPISGHTALYWYRQSLGQGLEFLIYFQGNSAPDKSGLPSDRFSAERTGGSVSTLTIQRTQQEDSAVYLCASSSGQGVLDTQYFGPGTRLTVL.

This clonotype occurred a few times. Sequence at one end of the junction differs from germline and may be a read error. V and J are TRBV6-1 and TRBJ1-1; D is possibly TRBD1 (5 bases). The CDR3 has 10 amino acids. CDR1 and CDR2 (germline): MNHNS, SASEGT. CDR3: CASSTGNSDF. In DNA, the CDR3 is TGTGCCAGCAGTACAGGAAATTCTGATTTT.

CDR3 sequence: CASSWDRLGTGELFF. In DNA form, the CDR3 reads TGTGCCAGCAGCTGGGACAGGTTGGGCACCGGGGAGCTGTTTTTT. This chain connects TRBV7-8 to TRBJ2-2, with 8 positions matching TRBD1. J was trimmed by 4 bases and V by 4 bases; bases with no gene match: 5. This CDR3 comprises 15 residues. Looked up from germline, CDR1 is SGHVS and CDR2 is FQNEAQ.

This clonotype was picked up a small number of times. CDR3 nucleotide sequence: TGTGCCACCAGTGATTTGCAAACGCCATATGGCTACACCTTC. The encoded protein is CATSDLQTPYGYTF. The chain is built from TRBV24-1 and TRBJ1-2; D remains ambiguous. Germline V CDR1 and CDR2: KGHDR, SFDVKD. CDR3 length: 14 residues. Trimming cost V 0 bases and J 5 bases, with 9 bases left between them.

The gene calls are TRBV7-6 and TRBJ2-7; no clear D gene. Trimming pared 2 bases from V and 3 bases from J, leaving 14 bases between. This CDR3 contains 15 residues. Germline V gene sequence: CDR1 SGHVS, CDR2 FNYEAQ. CDR3 sequence reads: CASSLSTEAYYEQYF. The CDR3 nucleotides are TGTGCCAGCAGCTTATCAACGGAAGCTTACTACGAGCAGTACTTC.

The table lists this clonotype with a few counts. This chain uses TRBV7-8 with TRBJ2-5; the D call may be TRBD1 or TRBD2 (5 bases each). This CDR3 is built from 15 residues. Germline assignment: CDR1 SGHVS and CDR2 FQNEAQ. V lost 1 base and J lost 5, with 14 bases in between. CDR3 loop: CASSLVGDSRETQYF. In DNA, the CDR3 is TGTGCCAGCAGCTTAGTGGGGGATTCGCGGGAGACCCAGTACTTC.

Here the CDR3 reads CASSLERRGGYSPLHF. The CDR3 DNA sequence: TGTGCCAGCAGCTTAGAGAGACGGGGAGGTTATTCACCCCTCCACTTT. J is TRBJ1-6 and V is TRBV7-2; no reliable D call. Germline-derived CDR1 and CDR2 are SGHTA and FQGNSA. The CDR3 consists of 16 residues. V lost 1 base and J lost 8, with 15 bases in between.

The CDR3 loop is CASTLGATEAFF. The CDR3 region has the DNA TGTGCCAGCACCCTAGGGGCCACTGAAGCTTTCTTT. V gene TRBV12-3 or TRBV12-4 combines with J gene TRBJ1-1; possible D gene TRBD1, 5 bases. This CDR3 is 12 amino acids long. V lost 7 bases, J lost 4 bases, and 10 bases lay in between.

The rearrangement links TRBV4-1 to TRBJ1-1, with D maybe TRBD1 (5 bases). The CDR3 is 13 amino acids. Germline loops: CDR1 MGHRA, CDR2 YSYEKL. V was cut by 4 bases and J by 4 bases, with 10 bases left in between. The CDR3 loop reads CASSPSGGTEAFF. The CDR3 DNA sequence: TGCGCCAGCAGCCCTTCTGGGGGCACTGAAGCTTTCTTT.

This chain links TRBV4-1 with TRBJ2-4, with TRBD2 as a possible D gene (6 bases). This CDR3 has 14 residues. Germline loops: CDR1 MGHRA, CDR2 YSYEKL. V was shortened by 2 bases and J by 8 bases, with 13 bases between the two germline ends. The CDR3 coding sequence is TGCGCCAGCAGCCAACGGGGCGGGGCTGACATTCAGTACTTC. The encoded protein is CASSQRGGADIQYF.

This clonotype was counted ten times or more. The genes are TRBV7-8 and TRBJ2-5; no clear D. CDR1 SGHVS and CDR2 FQNEAQ come from the germline V gene. V dropped 1 base and J dropped 3 bases, with 12 bases sitting between them. The CDR3 has 15 amino acids. The CDR3 region is CASSLGLEWEETQYF. The CDR3 DNA reads TGTGCCAGCAGCTTAGGTCTAGAGTGGGAAGAGACCCAGTACTTC.

The V and J genes are TRBV7-6 and TRBJ1-1; D may be TRBD1 (6 bases). The CDR3 loop spans 16 amino acids. V was trimmed by 1 base and J by 1 base, leaving 13 bases between them. Germline CDR1 is SGHVS and CDR2 is FNYEAQ. The CDR3 reads CASSLVIQGPNTEAFF. In nucleotides, the CDR3 is TGTGCCAGCAGCTTAGTTATACAGGGACCGAACACTGAAGCTTTCTTT.

The chain recombines TRBV10-3 with TRBJ1-1, with TRBD1 matching 7 bases. V gave up 8 bases and J gave up 0 bases; unmatched junction bases: 9. The CDR3 loop spans 15 amino acids. Germline lookup yields CDR1 ENHRY and CDR2 SYGVKD. CDR3 in amino acids: CAIGSRQGMNTEAFF. The DNA for the CDR3 is TGTGCCATCGGATCGAGACAGGGCATGAACACTGAAGCTTTCTTT.